This TCR beta chain was sequenced for a study of graft-versus-host responses after intestinal transplantation (dated by TCRdb to about 2021). Background for the entire study: Recipients received multivisceral, liver-intestinal, or isolated intestinal transplants. All recipients received anti-thymocyte globulin induction followed by maintenance tacrolimus and steroids for roughly three years. Bulk TCR-beta CDR3 sequencing was used to track graft-versus-host and host-versus-graft alloreactive T cell clones in the graft, circulation and bone marrow after intestinal transplantation. To identify alloreactive clones, pre-transplant mixed lymphocyte reaction products were sequenced and then compared with unstimulated pre-transplant donor and recipient T cells. Of the roughly 23 intestinal transplant recipients enrolled in the cohort, one of whom was a retransplant, a few patients without pretransplant specimens were excluded. A peak of at least 4% donor T cells among recipient peripheral blood mononuclear cells was the definition used for donor T cell macrochimerism. Instead of going to the commercial service, samples from three later patients were sequenced in-house on an Illumina MiSeq and processed with MiXCR. General study outcomes and caveats: Peak levels of circulating GvH clones were associated with declines in HvG clones early after transplant. GvH clones were found in recipient bone marrow, and some of the GvH clones appeared earlier in ileal mucosa or blood, which is consistent with an intestinal mucosal origin. In the allografts of patients with donor T cell macrochimerism, GvH to HvG T cell clonal ratios were high. The relatively low number and heterogeneity of intestinal transplant patients limited the conclusions.

Libraries were made using the immunoSEQ multiplex PCR assay. High-throughput TCR-beta CDR3 sequencing of genomic DNA from most patients was performed by Adaptive Biotechnologies. The authors' pipeline ran thus. TCR sequencing data for roughly 20 patients were retrieved from Adaptive's ImmunoSEQ software; a few other patients were processed with MiXCR and VDJtools. Because the origin of CDR3 nucleotide sequences shared between donor and recipient could not be assigned, those sequences were removed. Alloreactive clones required at least 2-fold expansion over unstimulated cells and minimum CFSE-low frequency of 0.002% (template counts) or 0.001% (read counts). A clone was considered mappable if detected in the sequenced pre-transplant spleen, lymph node, or MLR CFSE-low populations of the donor or recipient. Cumulative frequency of alloreactive clones was calculated as a percentage of all sequences weighted by copy number. What TCRdb holds here is the immuneACCESS table cut down to in-frame rearrangements. Part of the clones is not present; checked against another copy, under half of the missing clones reflect an unresolved V gene, and the others are unexplained. V, J and clone size reflect that table, while D and trimming were determined from the DNA. The sample has over 45,000 clones on record, 85% to 90% of them singletons. The ten largest make up 1.5% to 2% of the sample.

A note on this clone: Its antigen is unknown. Per-base qualities were not stored, and no clone one base away is much larger.

Blood samples were collected up to 4 times in the first month after transplant and then at least monthly when available. The sequences come from PBMCs, collected 26 days after transplant. The receptor was derived from a human patient who received an intestinal transplant, so some T cells may come from the graft donor.

The CDR3: CASSPGQGANEQYF. The nucleotide sequence is TGTGCCAGCAGTCCGGGACAGGGGGCGAACGAGCAGTACTTC. Rearrangement joined TRBV28 to TRBJ2-7; TRBD1 aligns with 12 central bases. Its CDR3 holds 14 amino acids, cysteine through phenylalanine. The only DNA kept is the CDR3, 42 bases in frame from the first base. The germline V and J ends show losses of 5 bases and 5 bases respectively, and no gene match explains 4 bases of the junction. CDR1 and CDR2 were assigned from the germline V gene as MDHEN and SYDVKM.